This TCR beta chain was obtained from a study of cytomegalovirus exposure and HLA in healthy donors. Researchers ran the PCR with 60 Vbeta and 13 Jbeta primers. Generated by immunoSEQ multiplex PCR, the TCRdb table keeps only in-frame clones and is missing some. This table has about 130,000 clones, 17% appearing once. The ends lost 7 bases at V and 0 bases at J; junction bases unmatched: 13. The germline gives CDR1 MDHEN, CDR2 SYDVKM. CDR3 length: 18 residues. The specimen was PBMCs. This TCR was recovered from a female donor in good health and CMV-seropositive. This chain links TRBV28 with TRBJ1-5, with 9 bases fitting TRBD1. The CDR3 DNA is TGTGCCAGCACCATAAGGGACAGGGCTTTCTATAGCAATCAGCCCCAGCATTTT. Protein sequence: CASTIRDRAFYSNQPQHF.